These 9 T cell receptor beta chains came from one sample sequenced in a study of T cells after yellow fever vaccination. Each CDR3 protein is one row after TCRdb ran MiXCR on the 5' RACE reads. The sample includes over 20,000 distinct CDR3 sequences, 5.5% seen only once; the top ten take 12%. The source was PBMCs, either bulk or a sorted T-cell subset (CD4+, CD8+, memory, or dextramer-sorted; not recorded which), collected 15 days after the yellow fever booster vaccination. The source of these receptors is a man aged 25 to 40 who received the YFV17D yellow fever vaccine.

This rearrangement joins TRBV6-2 or TRBV6-3 to TRBJ2-7, with D tentatively TRBD2 (5 bases). CDR1 and CDR2 (germline): MNHEY, SVGEGT. Deletions cut 7 bases from V and 3 bases from J, with 22 bases between. The CDR3 has 16 residues. CDR3 DNA: TGTGCCAGCACCCCACCCGGACGAGGACTCCACTACGAGCAGTACTTC. Protein sequence: CASTPPGRGLHYEQYF.

The chain employs TRBV7-9 and TRBJ2-7; possible D gene TRBD1, 5 bases. Germline values: CDR1 SEHNR, CDR2 FQNEAQ (reference sequence). The V end was cut by 2 bases, the J end by 2 bases, with 10 bases between. The CDR3 sequence is 14 residues long. The CDR3 loop is CASSLRQLPYEQYF. For the CDR3, the DNA is TGTGCCAGCAGCTTAAGACAGTTACCCTACGAGCAGTACTTC. The variable domain in full, with the rest retrieved from reference TRBV7-9 and TRBJ2-7, is DTGVSQNPRHKITKRGQNVTFRCDPISEHNRLYWYRQTLGQGPEFLTYFQNEAQLEKSRLLSDRFSAERPKGSFSTLEIQRTEQGDSAMYLCASSLRQLPYEQYFGPGTRLTVT.

Many counts were recorded for this clonotype. This chain links TRBV20-1 with TRBJ1-6, with TRBD1 identical over 9 bases. This CDR3 has 15 residues. The V segment lost 3 bases and the J segment 7 bases; nucleotides outside the gene matches: 7. CDR1 and CDR2 (germline): DFQATT, SNEGSKA (reference sequence). The CDR3: CSASGTGLGNSPLHF. The CDR3 DNA is TGCAGTGCTAGCGGGACAGGGCTCGGGAATTCACCCCTCCACTTT.

This clonotype has a handful of counts. The chain has TRBV3-1 and TRBJ2-3, with 11 bases identical to TRBD2. V was pared by 1 base and J by 6 bases, with 6 bases of the junction left unmatched. Germline CDR1 reads LGHDT; CDR2 reads YNNKEL (reference sequence). The CDR3 is 16 residues long. CDR3 bases: TGTGCCAGCAGCCAAGGACTAGCGGGGCTCAGGGATACGCAGTATTTT. Amino acids: CASSQGLAGLRDTQYF.

This clonotype appeared many times. The chain joins TRBV29-1 to TRBJ2-5; D is possibly TRBD1 (6 bases). V dropped 6 bases and J dropped 3 bases, with 8 bases sitting between them. Looked up from germline, CDR1 is SQVTM and CDR2 is ANQGSEA. The CDR3 runs 11 residues. CDR3 protein: CSVQGKETQYF. CDR3 nucleotides: TGCAGCGTCCAGGGGAAAGAGACCCAGTACTTC.

Ten or more counts support this clonotype. The CDR3 region has the DNA TGTGCCAGCAGCTTTTTTACCGGGGAGCTGTTTTTT. Protein: CASSFFTGELFF. The chain carries TRBV7-2 and TRBJ2-2; no definite D call. Deletions cut 3 bases from V and 5 bases from J, with 4 bases between. CDR1 is SGHTA and CDR2 is FQGNSA in the germline V gene. This CDR3 comprises 12 residues.

This clonotype was detected ten times or more. The rearrangement uses TRBV12-3 or TRBV12-4 and TRBJ1-1; the D is unclear. The CDR3 has 15 residues. Deletions cut 5 bases from V and 0 bases from J, with 13 bases between. The CDR3 protein is CASSIEGGVNTEAFF. CDR3 DNA sequence: TGTGCCAGCAGTATAGAGGGAGGAGTGAACACTGAAGCTTTCTTT.

This clonotype was seen at least ten times. Written as DNA, the CDR3 is TGCAGTGCTAGAATGGGCTCCTACGAGCAGTACTTC. Residues: CSARMGSYEQYF. The V call is TRBV20-1, the J call TRBJ2-7, with D unresolved. V was pared by 2 bases and J by 0 bases, with 5 bases between. The CDR3 is made up of 12 amino acids. Germline V gives CDR1 DFQATT, CDR2 SNEGSKA (reference sequence).

In its sample, this clonotype was seen many times. This rearrangement joins TRBV20-1 to TRBJ1-5; D is uncertain. The length of the CDR3 is 14 residues. V was pared by 0 bases and J by 7 bases, with 13 bases between. Germline loops: CDR1 DFQATT, CDR2 SNEGSKA (reference sequence). The CDR3 bases are TGCAGTGCTAGAGATGTAAGCAGTCCCCAGCCCCAGCATTTT. Translated: CSARDVSSPQPQHF.